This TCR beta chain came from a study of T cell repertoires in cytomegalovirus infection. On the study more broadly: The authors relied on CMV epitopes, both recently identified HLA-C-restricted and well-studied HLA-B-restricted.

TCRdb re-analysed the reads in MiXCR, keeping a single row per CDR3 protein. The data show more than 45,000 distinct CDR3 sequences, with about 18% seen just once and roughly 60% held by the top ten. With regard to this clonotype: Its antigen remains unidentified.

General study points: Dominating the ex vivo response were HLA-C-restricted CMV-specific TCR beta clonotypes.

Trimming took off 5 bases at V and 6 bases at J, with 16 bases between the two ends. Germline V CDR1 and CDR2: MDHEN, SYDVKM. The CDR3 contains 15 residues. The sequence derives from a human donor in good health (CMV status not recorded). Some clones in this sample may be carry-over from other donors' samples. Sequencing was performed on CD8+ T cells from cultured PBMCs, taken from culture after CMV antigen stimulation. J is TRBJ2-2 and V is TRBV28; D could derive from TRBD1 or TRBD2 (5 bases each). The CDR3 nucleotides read TGTGCCAGCAGTCCCCCCCCGGGGCGCCCCGGGGAGCTGTTTTTT. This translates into CASSPPPGRPGELFF.